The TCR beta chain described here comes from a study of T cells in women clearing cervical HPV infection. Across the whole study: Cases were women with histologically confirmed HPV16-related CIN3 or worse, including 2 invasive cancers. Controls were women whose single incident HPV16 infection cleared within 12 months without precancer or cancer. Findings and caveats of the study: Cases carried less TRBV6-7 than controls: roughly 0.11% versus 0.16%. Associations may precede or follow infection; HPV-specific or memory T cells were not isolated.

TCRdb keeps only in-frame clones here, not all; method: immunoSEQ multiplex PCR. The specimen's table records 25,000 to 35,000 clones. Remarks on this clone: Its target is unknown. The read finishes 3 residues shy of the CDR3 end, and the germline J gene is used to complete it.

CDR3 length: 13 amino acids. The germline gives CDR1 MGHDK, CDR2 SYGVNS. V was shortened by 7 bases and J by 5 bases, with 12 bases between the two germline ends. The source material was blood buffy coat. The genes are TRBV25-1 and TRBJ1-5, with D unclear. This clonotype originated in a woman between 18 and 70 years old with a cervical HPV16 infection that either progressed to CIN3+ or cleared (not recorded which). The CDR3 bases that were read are TGTGCCAGCAAGGGCAGGTCCGATCAGCCC. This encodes CASKGRSDQP. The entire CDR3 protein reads CASKGRSDQPQHF.